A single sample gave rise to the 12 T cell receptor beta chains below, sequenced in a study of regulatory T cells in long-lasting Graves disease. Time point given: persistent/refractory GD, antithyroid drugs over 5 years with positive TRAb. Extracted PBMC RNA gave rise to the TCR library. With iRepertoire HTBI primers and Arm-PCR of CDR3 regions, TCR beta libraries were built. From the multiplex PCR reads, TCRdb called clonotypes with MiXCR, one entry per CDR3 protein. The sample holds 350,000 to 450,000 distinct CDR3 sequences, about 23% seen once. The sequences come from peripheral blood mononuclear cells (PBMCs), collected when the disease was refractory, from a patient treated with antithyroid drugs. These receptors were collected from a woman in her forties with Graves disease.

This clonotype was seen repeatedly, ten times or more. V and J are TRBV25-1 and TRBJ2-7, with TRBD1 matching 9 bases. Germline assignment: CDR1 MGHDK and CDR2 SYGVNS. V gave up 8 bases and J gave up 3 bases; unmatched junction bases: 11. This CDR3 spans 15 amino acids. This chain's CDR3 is CASGRLGQGLYEQYF. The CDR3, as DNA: TGTGCCAGCGGACGGTTAGGACAGGGGCTCTACGAGCAGTACTTC.

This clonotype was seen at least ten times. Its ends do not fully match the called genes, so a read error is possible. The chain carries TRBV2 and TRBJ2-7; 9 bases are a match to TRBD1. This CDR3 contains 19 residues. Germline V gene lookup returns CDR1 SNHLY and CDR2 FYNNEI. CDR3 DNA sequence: TGTACCAGCAGTGAAAAAACCGGGACAGGGTACCTAAACAGCTACGAGCAGTACTTC. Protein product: CTSSEKTGTGYLNSYEQYF.

The CDR3 bases are TGCAGTGCTAACCAGGGGAACTATGGCTACACCTTC. Translation: CSANQGNYGYTF. The rearrangement uses TRBV20-1 and TRBJ1-2; D may be TRBD1 (6 bases). There are 12 residues in the CDR3. Trimming pared 4 bases from V and 2 bases from J, leaving 8 bases between. CDR1 and CDR2 from the germline V gene are DFQATT and SNEGSKA (reference sequence).

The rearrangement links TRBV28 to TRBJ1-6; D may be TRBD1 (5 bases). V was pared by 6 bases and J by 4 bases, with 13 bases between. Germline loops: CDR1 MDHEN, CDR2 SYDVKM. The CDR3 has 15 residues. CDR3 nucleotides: TGTGCCAGCAGGCCCGCGGGGCAGTATAATTCACCCCTCCACTTT. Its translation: CASRPAGQYNSPLHF.

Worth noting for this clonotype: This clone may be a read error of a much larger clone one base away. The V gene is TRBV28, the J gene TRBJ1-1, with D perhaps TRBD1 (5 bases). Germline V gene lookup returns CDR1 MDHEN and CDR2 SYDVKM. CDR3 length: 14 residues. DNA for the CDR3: TGTGCCGGCAGTTTAGGCTTGGGGGGCACTGAAGCTTTCTTT. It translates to CAGSLGLGGTEAFF.

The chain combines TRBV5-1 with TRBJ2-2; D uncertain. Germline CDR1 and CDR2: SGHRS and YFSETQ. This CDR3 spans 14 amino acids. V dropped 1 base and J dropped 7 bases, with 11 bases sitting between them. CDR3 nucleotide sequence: TGCGCCAGCAGCTTGATAATCCCGGACGGGGAGCTGTTTTTT. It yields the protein CASSLIIPDGELFF.

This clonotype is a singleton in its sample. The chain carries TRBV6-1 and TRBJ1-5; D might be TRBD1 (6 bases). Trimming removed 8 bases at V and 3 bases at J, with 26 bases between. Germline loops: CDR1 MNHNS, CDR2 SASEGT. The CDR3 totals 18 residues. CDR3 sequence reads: CASSPPPSAGAVNQPQHF. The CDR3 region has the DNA TGTGCCAGCTCACCACCCCCAAGCGCGGGGGCGGTCAATCAGCCCCAGCATTTT.

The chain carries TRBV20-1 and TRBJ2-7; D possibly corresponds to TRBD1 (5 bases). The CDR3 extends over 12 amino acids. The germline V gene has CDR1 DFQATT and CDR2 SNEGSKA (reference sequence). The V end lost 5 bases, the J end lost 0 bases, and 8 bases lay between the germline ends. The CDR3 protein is CSAPRVSYEQYF. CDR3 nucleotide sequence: TGCAGTGCTCCCAGGGTCTCCTACGAGCAGTACTTC.

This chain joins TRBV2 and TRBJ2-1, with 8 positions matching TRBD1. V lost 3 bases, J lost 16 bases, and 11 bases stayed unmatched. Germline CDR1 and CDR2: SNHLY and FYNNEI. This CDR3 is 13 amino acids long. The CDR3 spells CASSDGTGPLRFF. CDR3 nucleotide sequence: TGTGCCAGCAGTGACGGGACAGGCCCCCTCCGATTCTTC.

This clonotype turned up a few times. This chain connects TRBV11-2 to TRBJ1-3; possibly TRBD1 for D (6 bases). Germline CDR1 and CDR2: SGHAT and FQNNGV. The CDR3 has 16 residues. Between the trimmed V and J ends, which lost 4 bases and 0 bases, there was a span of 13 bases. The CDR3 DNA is TGTGCCAGCAGCTCGAAGACAGGCCGCTCTGGAAACACCATATATTTT. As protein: CASSSKTGRSGNTIYF.

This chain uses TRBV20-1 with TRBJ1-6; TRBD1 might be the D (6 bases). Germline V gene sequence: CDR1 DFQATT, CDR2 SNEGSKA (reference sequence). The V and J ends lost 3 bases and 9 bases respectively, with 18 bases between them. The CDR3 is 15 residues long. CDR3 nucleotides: TGCAGTGCTAGTGTGGGGGGCGTCGGTAGTTCACCCCTCCACTTT. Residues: CSASVGGVGSSPLHF.

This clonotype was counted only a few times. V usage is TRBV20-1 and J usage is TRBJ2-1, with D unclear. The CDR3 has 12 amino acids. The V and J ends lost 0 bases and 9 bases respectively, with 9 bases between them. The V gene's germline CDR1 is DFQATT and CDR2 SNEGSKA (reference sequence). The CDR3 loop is CSARDIGVEQFF. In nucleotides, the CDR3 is TGCAGTGCTAGAGACATTGGCGTTGAGCAGTTCTTC.